What follows are 23 T cell receptor beta chains derived from one specimen sequenced in a study of identical twins. From the 5' RACE reads, TCRdb called clonotypes with MiXCR, one entry per CDR3 protein. The sample holds some 600,000 distinct CDR3 sequences, 7.1% seen once. These same records also appear under a second study, on yellow fever vaccine responses in identical twins.

Sequenced input: PBMCs. These receptor sequences come from a woman younger than 35 in good health.

In this sample, this clonotype turned up many times. The chain is built from TRBV15 and TRBJ2-5; 8 bases line up with TRBD2. J was trimmed by 0 bases and V by 3 bases; bases with no gene match: 3. The V gene's germline CDR1 is LNHNV and CDR2 YYDKDF (reference sequence). The CDR3 sequence is 15 residues long. CDR3 DNA sequence: TGTGCCACCAGCAGGATACTAGCGGACCAAGAGACCCAGTACTTC. As protein: CATSRILADQETQYF.

The rearrangement uses TRBV12-3 or TRBV12-4 and TRBJ2-5; D perhaps matches TRBD2 (6 bases). This CDR3 contains 15 residues. V dropped 7 bases and J dropped 4 bases, with 19 bases sitting between them. The CDR3 protein is CASTAGVQGGETQYF. The CDR3 bases are TGTGCCAGCACCGCCGGGGTGCAGGGAGGAGAGACCCAGTACTTC.

This clonotype was seen many times. The chain recombines TRBV2 with TRBJ2-1, with 12 bases aligning to TRBD2. Per germline, CDR1 SNHLY and CDR2 FYNNEI. The CDR3 totals 19 residues. Unmatched junction bases numbered 13, after V lost 7 bases and J lost 0 bases. CDR3 region: CASTLGELAGGLSYNEQFF. The CDR3 coding sequence is TGTGCCAGCACCCTAGGGGAGCTAGCGGGGGGGCTCTCCTACAATGAGCAGTTCTTC.

This clonotype was seen a handful of times. V usage is TRBV5-1 and J usage is TRBJ2-7, with D perhaps matching TRBD2 (6 bases). CDR3 size: 13 residues. Trimming left V 4 bases short and J 4 bases short, with 12 bases between. CDR1 and CDR2 from the germline V gene are SGHRS and YFSETQ. The CDR3: CASSHGSQYEQYF. CDR3 sequence (DNA): TGCGCCAGCAGCCACGGGAGTCAATACGAGCAGTACTTC.

This clonotype was found a few times. The chain is built from TRBV7-8 and TRBJ2-6; D may be TRBD1 (6 bases). V lost 4 bases to trimming and J lost 1 base, with 14 bases between them. Germline V lookup: CDR1 SGHVS, CDR2 FQNEAQ. This CDR3 comprises 17 residues. Here the CDR3 reads CASSSGDQASGANVLTF. The DNA of the CDR3 is TGTGCCAGCAGCTCAGGGGATCAGGCTTCTGGGGCCAACGTCCTGACTTTC.

This clonotype came up a few times. The chain links TRBV20-1 to TRBJ2-3, with D maybe TRBD2 (5 bases). This CDR3 is built from 12 residues. Looked up from germline, CDR1 is DFQATT and CDR2 is SNEGSKA (reference sequence). V was clipped by 7 bases and J by 0 bases, with 8 bases between them. The CDR3 region is CSVSGSTDTQYF. CDR3 DNA sequence: TGCAGTGTATCGGGGAGCACAGATACGCAGTATTTT.

Only a few counts were recorded for this clonotype. The chain joins TRBV23-1 to TRBJ2-5, with D perhaps matching TRBD1 (6 bases). TRBV23-1 is known as an ORF, though its function is uncertain. The V end was cut by 4 bases, the J end by 2 bases, with 14 bases between. The CDR3 length is 15 residues. The CDR3 DNA is TGCGCCAGCAGTCGCCTCCTGACAGGACAAGAGACCCAGTACTTC. It codes for CASSRLLTGQETQYF.

The rearrangement joins TRBV7-9 to TRBJ2-1, with 7 bases matching TRBD1. The junction had 7 bases not matched to a gene; V was cut back by 5 bases and J by 3 bases. The CDR3 is 15 amino acids. From germline, CDR1 is SEHNR and CDR2 FQNEAQ (reference sequence). The CDR3 loop reads CASSQTGAIYNEQFF. The CDR3 DNA follows: TGTGCCAGCAGCCAAACAGGGGCGATCTACAATGAGCAGTTCTTC.

This clonotype appeared a few times. The chain is built from TRBV12-3 or TRBV12-4 and TRBJ1-1, with D perhaps TRBD1 (5 bases). CDR3 length: 13 residues. V lost 6 bases, J lost 5 bases, and 13 bases lay in between. CDR3 sequence reads: CASRPAGGTEAFF. The CDR3 DNA sequence: TGTGCCAGCAGGCCGGCCGGGGGGACTGAAGCTTTCTTT.

This clonotype was recorded at least ten times. This chain joins TRBV5-1 and TRBJ2-1, with 9 nucleotides matching TRBD2. The trim removed 4 bases at V and 3 bases at J, leaving 5 bases unmatched. CDR1 SGHRS and CDR2 YFSETQ come from the germline V gene. CDR3 length: 15 amino acids. Written as DNA, the CDR3 is TGCGCCAGCAGCGCCCTAGCGGGGTACTACAATGAGCAGTTCTTC. Translating gives CASSALAGYYNEQFF.

The chain couples TRBV20-1 to TRBJ1-1, with 8 bases that match TRBD1. The CDR3 sequence is 12 residues long. With 3 bases clipped from V and 6 bases from J, the junction kept 3 bases outside the gene matches. CDR1 and CDR2 (germline): DFQATT, SNEGSKA (reference sequence). Written as DNA, the CDR3 is TGCAGTGCTAGGGCAGGGGGCTCTGAAGCTTTCTTT. Residues: CSARAGGSEAFF.

The rearrangement links TRBV20-1 to TRBJ2-7, with D tentatively TRBD2 (6 bases). Germline CDR1 DFQATT, CDR2 SNEGSKA (reference sequence). The CDR3 spans 14 residues. The chain's CDR3 is CSARGGLSDYKQYV. CDR3 sequence (DNA): TGCAGTGCTAGGGGGGGTTTGTCAGACTACAAGCAGTACGTC.

This clonotype came up many times. This chain links TRBV24-1 with TRBJ2-1; 12 nucleotides agree with TRBD2. With V trimmed by 4 bases and J by 9 bases, 6 bases remained unmatched. The CDR3 is 15 residues long. From germline, CDR1 is KGHDR and CDR2 SFDVKD. CDR3 nucleotide sequence: TGTGCCACCAGTGAGACTAGCGGGAGAAACGGTGAGCAGTTCTTC. Its translation: CATSETSGRNGEQFF.

The chain links TRBV29-1 to TRBJ1-2, with 8 bases aligning to TRBD1. After removal of 6 bases from V and 1 base from J, the junction contained 4 bases not matched to a gene. This CDR3 has 13 residues. CDR1 and CDR2 (germline): SQVTM, ANQGSEA. CDR3 bases: TGCAGCGTCGCGACAGGGGATAACTATGGCTACACCTTC. Its protein product is CSVATGDNYGYTF.

This chain uses TRBV4-1 with TRBJ1-1; D is perhaps TRBD1 (5 bases). The CDR3 has 15 residues. Germline V gene data show CDR1 as MGHRA and CDR2 as YSYEKL. V was clipped by 3 bases and J by 11 bases, with 22 bases between them. In DNA, the CDR3 is TGCGCCAGCAGCCAGCTATTGGAGAGGGGCAGGAATGCTTTCTTT. Residues: CASSQLLERGRNAFF.

In this sample, this clonotype turned up a few times. The chain carries TRBV12-3 or TRBV12-4 and TRBJ2-7, with D maybe TRBD2 (7 bases). The ends were cut back, 2 bases at V and 7 bases at J, with 18 bases in the middle. The CDR3 extends over 15 amino acids. The CDR3 sequence is CASSLNGRGPEEQYV. The CDR3 DNA is TGTGCCAGCAGTTTAAATGGGCGGGGGCCCGAGGAGCAGTACGTC.

This clonotype was counted between two and nine times. This rearrangement joins TRBV14 to TRBJ2-3; D call uncertain. CDR3 length: 13 residues. V was pared by 0 bases and J by 6 bases, with 7 bases between. The germline CDR1 and CDR2 sequences are SGHDN and FVKESK. CDR3 region: CASSQDPRDTQYF. DNA for the CDR3: TGTGCCAGCAGCCAAGACCCCCGGGATACGCAGTATTTT.

The sample holds a few counts of this clonotype. The rearrangement uses TRBV28 and TRBJ2-1, with TRBD2 as a possible D gene (5 bases). The CDR3 extends over 11 amino acids. Per the germline V gene, CDR1 is MDHEN and CDR2 is SYDVKM. V shed 7 bases and J shed 10 bases, with 11 bases lying between them. The DNA of the CDR3 is TGTGCCAGCATGGAGGAAGGGGAGCAGTTCTTC. It yields the protein CASMEEGEQFF.

This clonotype was recorded a few times. CDR3 sequence: CSARDQRGHTGELFF. CDR3 nucleotide sequence: TGCAGTGCTAGAGATCAACGGGGACACACCGGGGAGCTGTTTTTT. The chain uses TRBV20-1 and TRBJ2-2; D tentatively reads TRBD1 or TRBD2 (5 bases each). V gave up 0 bases and J gave up 3 bases, with 11 bases separating them. This CDR3 has 15 residues. The V gene's germline CDR1 is DFQATT and CDR2 SNEGSKA (reference sequence).

This clonotype was counted ten times or more. The chain employs TRBV5-1 and TRBJ1-2, with D possibly TRBD1 on 6 matching bases. This CDR3 contains 13 residues. Trimming shortened V by 5 bases and J by 4 bases, and 12 bases separated the two germline ends. The germline V gene has CDR1 SGHRS and CDR2 YFSETQ. CDR3 region: CASSSAQGYGYTF. The CDR3 DNA reads as TGCGCCAGCAGTTCCGCACAGGGCTATGGCTACACCTTC.

This clonotype was seen many times. V usage is TRBV12-3 or TRBV12-4 and J usage is TRBJ2-2; D remains unclear. The CDR3 sequence is 10 residues long. V lost 6 bases and J lost 4, with 0 bases in between. The CDR3 here is CASSTGELFF. CDR3 in DNA: TGTGCCAGCAGCACCGGGGAGCTGTTTTTT.

This clonotype was seen more than once but under ten times. V is TRBV12-3 or TRBV12-4 and J is TRBJ2-7; the D is unclear. The V and J ends lost 2 bases and 2 bases respectively, with 10 bases between them. The CDR3 is 14 residues long. This CDR3 is CASSLNSLPYEQYF. Written as DNA, the CDR3 is TGTGCCAGCAGTTTAAACAGTCTGCCCTACGAGCAGTACTTC.

This clonotype was detected many times. The gene calls are TRBV5-1 and TRBJ1-3; D unresolved. The germline CDR1 and CDR2 sequences are SGHRS and YFSETQ. V was cut by 5 bases and J by 1 base, with 19 bases left in between. The CDR3 is 17 residues long. The CDR3 here is CASSMAQTSGSGNTIYF. The CDR3 coding sequence is TGCGCCAGCAGTATGGCCCAAACCTCAGGATCTGGAAACACCATATATTTT.